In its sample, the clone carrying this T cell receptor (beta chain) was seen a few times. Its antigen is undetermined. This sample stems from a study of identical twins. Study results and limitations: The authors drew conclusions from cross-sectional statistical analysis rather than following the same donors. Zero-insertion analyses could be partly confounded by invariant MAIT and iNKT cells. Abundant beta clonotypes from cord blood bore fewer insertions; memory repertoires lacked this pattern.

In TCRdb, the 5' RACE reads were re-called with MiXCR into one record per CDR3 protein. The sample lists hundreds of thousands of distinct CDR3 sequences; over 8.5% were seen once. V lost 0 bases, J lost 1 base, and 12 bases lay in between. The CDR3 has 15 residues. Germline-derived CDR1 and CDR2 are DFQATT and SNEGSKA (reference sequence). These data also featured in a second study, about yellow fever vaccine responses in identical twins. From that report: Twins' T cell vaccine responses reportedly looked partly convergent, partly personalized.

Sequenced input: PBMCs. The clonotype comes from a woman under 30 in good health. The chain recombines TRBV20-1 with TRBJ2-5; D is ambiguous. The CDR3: CSARDPLAPQETQYF. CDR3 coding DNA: TGCAGTGCTAGAGATCCCCTGGCCCCCCAAGAGACCCAGTACTTC.